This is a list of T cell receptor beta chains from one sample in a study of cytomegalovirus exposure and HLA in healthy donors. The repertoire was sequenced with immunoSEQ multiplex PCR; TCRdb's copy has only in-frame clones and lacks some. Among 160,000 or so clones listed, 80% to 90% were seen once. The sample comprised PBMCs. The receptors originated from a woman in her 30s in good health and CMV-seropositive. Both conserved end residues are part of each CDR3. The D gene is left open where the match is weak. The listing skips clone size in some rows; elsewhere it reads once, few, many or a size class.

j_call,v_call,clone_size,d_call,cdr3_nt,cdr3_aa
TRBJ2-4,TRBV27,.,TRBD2,TGTGCCAGCAGTTCAACTAGCGGGGGGCTACGGATTCAGTACTTC,CASSSTSGGLRIQYF
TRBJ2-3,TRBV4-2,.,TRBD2,TGTGCCAGCAGCCAAGTTTCAGGAGCTAGCGGAAACACAGATACGCAGTATTTT,CASSQVSGASGNTDTQYF
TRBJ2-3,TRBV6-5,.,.,TGTGCCAGCAGTTACTCGCAGGCGAGCACAGATACGCAGTATTTT,CASSYSQASTDTQYF
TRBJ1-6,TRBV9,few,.,TGTGCCAGCAGCGTAGACCTCGCAGGGTCACCCCTCCACTTT,CASSVDLAGSPLHF
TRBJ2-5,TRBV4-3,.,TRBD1,TGCGCCAGCAGCCAAGAACAGGGGGCAATGGAGACCCAGTACTTC,CASSQEQGAMETQYF
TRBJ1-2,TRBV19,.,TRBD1,TGTGCCAGTAGTGCCAGACAGGGGATGGGTGGCTACACCTTC,CASSARQGMGGYTF
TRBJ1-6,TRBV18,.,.,TGTGCCAGCTCGCTAACCCCCCACCGCCATAATTCACCCCTCCACTTT,CASSLTPHRHNSPLHF
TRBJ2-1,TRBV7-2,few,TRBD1,TGTGCCAGCAGCTTCCTACAGGGGGCCGTGTACAATGAGCAGTTCTTC,CASSFLQGAVYNEQFF
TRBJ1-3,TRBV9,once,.,TGTGCCAGCAGCGTCGCGGACGGCCCCAAGGACACTGGAAACACCATATATTTT,CASSVADGPKDTGNTIYF
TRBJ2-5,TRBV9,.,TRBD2,TGTGCCAGCAGCCTTGGACTAGCGGGGGAAGAGACCCAGTACTTC,CASSLGLAGEETQYF
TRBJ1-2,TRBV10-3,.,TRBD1,TGTGCCATCAGAGTTCAGACAGGGGGCATTGTGGGCTACACCTTC,CAIRVQTGGIVGYTF
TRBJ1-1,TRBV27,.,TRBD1,TGTGCCAGCGGCAGGGGGGTCGGGACAGAGAACACTGAAGCTTTCTTT,CASGRGVGTENTEAFF
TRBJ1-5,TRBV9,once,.,TGTGCCAGCTCCGCGTCGGGGGATAATCAGCCCCAGCATTTT,CASSASGDNQPQHF
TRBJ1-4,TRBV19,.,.,TGTGCCAGTAGGGGCACCCAAACTAATGAAAAACTGTTTTTT,CASRGTQTNEKLFF
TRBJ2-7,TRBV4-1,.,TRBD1,TGCGCCAGCAGCCAAGGAGACAGGGGGAAATCCTACGAGCAGTACTTC,CASSQGDRGKSYEQYF